This T cell receptor (beta chain) was recorded in a study of control samples from healthy donors and cancer patients. The table came from immunoSEQ multiplex PCR; TCRdb's copy has only in-frame clones and leaves some out. Here the sample spans around 100,000 clones, 87% being singletons. Germline-derived CDR1 and CDR2 are LNHDA and SQIVND (reference sequence). The CDR3 runs to 15 residues. V lost 5 bases and J lost 4; bases outside the gene matches: 8. The clonotype originates from a woman aged 45-65 years in good health. The sample comprised blood. The chain is built from TRBV19 and TRBJ1-3, with 7 positions matching TRBD1. The CDR3 DNA reads as TGTGCCAGTAGTGGGACACAGGGGTCAGGAAACACCATATATTTT. Its protein is CASSGTQGSGNTIYF.